This T cell receptor beta chain appears in the sequencing data of a study of PD-L1 blockade in urothelial cancer. The protocol was immunoSEQ multiplex PCR, while the TCRdb copy is restricted to in-frame clones and leaves out a portion. The sample lists about 26,000 clones; 75% to 90% were seen once. The V end was cut by 6 bases, the J end by 3 bases, with 15 bases between. Germline CDR1 is ENHRY and CDR2 is SYGVKD. CDR3 size: 14 residues. Source: PBMCs, taken around atezolizumab (anti-PD-L1) treatment. V gene TRBV10-3 combines with J gene TRBJ2-7, with D possibly being TRBD2 (6 bases). The origin of this receptor is a man aged 60-69 years with urothelial cancer. Written as DNA, the CDR3 is TGTGCCATCAGGGGGGGACTTACAGACTACGAGCAGTACTTC. Its translation is CAIRGGLTDYEQYF.